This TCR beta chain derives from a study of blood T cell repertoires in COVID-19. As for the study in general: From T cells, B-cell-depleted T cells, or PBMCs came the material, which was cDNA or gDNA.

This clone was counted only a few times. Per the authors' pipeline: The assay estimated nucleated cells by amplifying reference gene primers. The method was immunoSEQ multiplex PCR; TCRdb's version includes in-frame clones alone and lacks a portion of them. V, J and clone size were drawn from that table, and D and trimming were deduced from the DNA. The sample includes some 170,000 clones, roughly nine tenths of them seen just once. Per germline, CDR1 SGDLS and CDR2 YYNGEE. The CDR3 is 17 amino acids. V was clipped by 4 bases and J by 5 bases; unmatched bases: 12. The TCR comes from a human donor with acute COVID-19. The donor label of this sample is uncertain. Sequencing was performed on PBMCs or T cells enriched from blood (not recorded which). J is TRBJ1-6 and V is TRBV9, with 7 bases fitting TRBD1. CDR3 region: CASSPDYGTEDNSPLHF. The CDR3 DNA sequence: TGTGCCAGCAGCCCGGACTACGGGACAGAAGATAATTCACCCCTCCACTTT.